Included here is one T cell receptor beta chain sequence, with context. The data were obtained in a study of blood T cell repertoires in COVID-19. Study-level background: Specimens from acute and convalescent COVID-19 originated in the United States, Italy and Spain.

For recovered donors of Cohort 3, there were two negative PCRs, clearance, or symptom resolution. In the original workflow: Quantification of nucleated cells was approximated via reference gene primer amplification. Profiling relied on immunoSEQ multiplex PCR, and the TCRdb table lists in-frame clones only, not all of them. That table is the source of V, J and clone size, and D and trimming were worked out from the DNA. The repertoire holds about 190,000 clones, with 70% to 85% as singletons. In germline, CDR1 is SGHTA, CDR2 FQGTGA. This CDR3 is built from 16 residues. Trimming removed 1 base from V and 1 base from J; junction bases left unmatched: 5.

This rearrangement joins TRBV7-3 to TRBJ2-7; 9 bases agree with TRBD2. The TCR originated in a woman aged 25-40 years who had recovered from COVID-19. Sequencing input: PBMCs or T cells enriched from blood (not recorded which). The CDR3 protein is CASSLMLAGKSYEQYF. As DNA, the CDR3 is TGTGCCAGCAGCTTAATGCTAGCGGGAAAGTCCTACGAGCAGTACTTC.